Each of the 6 T cell receptor beta chains below was sequenced from the same sample in a study of cytomegalovirus exposure and HLA in healthy donors. PCR used 60 Vbeta primers and 13 Jbeta primers. Here immunoSEQ multiplex PCR was the method, and the copy in TCRdb shows in-frame clones only, minus some. This sample has approximately 90,000 clones, with around four fifths found just once. Sequencing was carried out using PBMCs. The receptors were gathered from a male donor in good health and CMV-seronegative.

This chain connects TRBV30 to TRBJ2-1; TRBD2 agrees at 12 bases. The CDR3 is made up of 15 amino acids. The germline V gene encodes CDR1 GTSNPN and CDR2 SVGIG (reference sequence). J gave up 4 bases and V 6 bases, and 7 bases lay outside the gene matches. CDR3 protein: CACTIGLAGYNEQFF. CDR3 sequence (DNA): TGTGCCTGCACAATCGGACTAGCGGGATACAATGAGCAGTTCTTC. The variable domain in full, completed from reference TRBV30 and TRBJ2-1, reads SQTIHQWPATLVQPVGSPLSLECTVEGTSNPNLYWYRQAAGRGLQLLFYSVGIGQISSEVPQNLSASRPQDRQFILSSKKLLLSDSGFYLCACTIGLAGYNEQFFGPGTRLTVL.

J is TRBJ2-5 and V is TRBV19; tentatively, D is TRBD1 (6 bases). Near its end, the DNA agrees better with TRBJ2-7, so the J call may be wrong. This CDR3 comprises 15 residues. The V gene's germline CDR1 is LNHDA and CDR2 SQIVND (reference sequence). Written as DNA, the CDR3 is TGTGCCAGTAGTATAGATACAGGGCAGCCCTACGAGCAGTACTTC. It is translated as CASSIDTGQPYEQYF.

The chain recombines TRBV2 with TRBJ1-1; 7 nucleotides match TRBD1. From germline, CDR1 is SNHLY and CDR2 FYNNEI. Trimming at V came to 2 bases and at J to 2 bases, leaving 5 bases not matched to a gene. The CDR3 spans 15 residues. CDR3 nucleotide sequence: TGTGCCAGCAGTGAATTGGCAGGGGGAAACACTGAAGCTTTCTTT. Residues: CASSELAGGNTEAFF. The whole variable domain, filled in from reference TRBV2 and TRBJ1-1, reads EPEVTQTPSHQVTQMGQEVILRCVPISNHLYFYWYRQILGQKVEFLVSFYNNEISEKSEIFDDQFSVERPDGSNFTLKIRSTKLEDSAMYFCASSELAGGNTEAFFGQGTRLTVV.

This chain uses TRBV27 with TRBJ2-7; D is uncertain. Deletions cut 6 bases from V and 2 bases from J, with 14 bases between. CDR1 is MNHEY and CDR2 is SMNVEV in the germline V gene (reference sequence). This CDR3 is built from 14 residues. In nucleotides, the CDR3 is TGTGCCAGCAGCCGTTCAAGTGGAGCCTACGAGCAGTACTTC. The encoded protein is CASSRSSGAYEQYF.

The CDR3 sequence is CASSQEVSGADTQYF. The DNA of the CDR3 is TGTGCCAGCAGCCAAGAAGTTAGCGGGGCAGATACGCAGTATTTT. This chain joins TRBV4-2 and TRBJ2-3; 8 bases map to TRBD2. CDR1 LGHNA and CDR2 YNFKEQ come from the germline V gene. This CDR3 region has 15 residues. V gave up 0 bases and J gave up 4 bases; unmatched junction bases: 3.

V usage is TRBV10-1 and J usage is TRBJ1-1; 8 bases map to TRBD1. J gave up 3 bases and V 3 bases, and 15 bases lay outside the gene matches. This CDR3 comprises 18 residues. Germline V lookup: CDR1 WNHNN, CDR2 SYGVQD (reference sequence). This chain's CDR3 is CASSDVKNLQGQDTEAFF. The CDR3 DNA sequence: TGCGCCAGCAGTGATGTGAAAAATTTACAGGGACAGGACACTGAAGCTTTCTTT.